The TCR beta chain under discussion was sequenced for a study of T cell responses to AZD1222 COVID-19 vaccine. Using immunoSEQ multiplex PCR, the repertoire was profiled, and TCRdb retains in-frame clones only, with some absent. Of over 65,000 clones in the sample, 86% are singletons; the top ten hold 7%. The origin of this receptor is an adult in good health. The material was peripheral blood, obtained on day 0 of AZD1222 vaccination.

CDR3 residues: CASTLSSGDEQYF. In nucleotides, the CDR3 is TGTGCCAGCACCCTCTCTAGCGGGGACGAGCAGTACTTC. The chain joins TRBV3-1 (or the pseudogene TRBV3-2) to TRBJ2-7; the match to TRBD2 covers 9 bases. The V and J ends lost 7 bases and 5 bases, in that order; junction bases with no gene match: 6. Germline V gives CDR1 LGHDT, CDR2 YNNKEL (reference sequence). This CDR3 spans 13 amino acids.